The following is a TCR beta chain sequence with its context. Which antigen it targets is not known. The sample holds no much larger clone one base away, and base qualities are not on file. This entry belongs to a study of T cell responses to AZD1222 COVID-19 vaccine (dated by TCRdb to about 2021). Regarding the research as a whole: AZD1222 recipients with second doses at about 4 weeks or about 12 weeks were pooled, because spike-specific TCR depth and breadth did not differ between schedules. TCR sequencing was performed for roughly 250 trial participants, of whom about 200 were given two doses of AZD1222 and 26 were given two doses of MenACWY control vaccine. Trial participants were enrolled by age into 18-55, 56-69 and 70-plus year subgroups, with approximately 160, 26 and 62 TCR-sequenced participants respectively.

Overall study results and their limits: Most participants were white British and females outnumbered males, and the authors suggested that clonal diversity may have been underestimated. The 56-69-year group was small, and its depth increase did not reach significance, likely because of low power. Because no samples from the day 14 peak response were available, repertoires could be characterized only after the peak T cell response. Only 5 to 7 AZD1222 recipients were SARS-CoV-2 seropositive at baseline, limiting conclusions about previously exposed vaccinees. Vaccine-associated CD4 TCRs spanned the whole spike protein, with dominant responses in regions 160-218 and 743-854. Reportedly, almost half of the unique spike-specific TCRs recognized epitopes lying outside the regions that are mutated in the B.1.351 and B.1.1.7 variants. Spike-specific TCR breadth and depth rose significantly after two AZD1222 doses compared with day 0 and with MenACWY recipients.

The label giving this sample's time point can be read as: baseline before first vaccination. Samples from vaccinated people were obtained from the UK trials COV001 and COV002, which included a single-blind randomized controlled phase 2/3 trial of AZD1222 (ChAdOx1 nCoV-19) in healthy adults. For TCRbeta chain sequencing, PBMC samples from trial participants were taken at day 0 and at day 28 after the second dose. The CDR3 regions of human TCRbeta chains were analyzed by immunosequencing. Regarding the original processing steps: Repertoire TCRs were checked for matches against a reference library of SARS-CoV-2-specific TCRs that had been generated using the MIRA antigen-specificity platform. Breadth was defined as the fraction of unique TCRs that were SARS-CoV-2-associated, and depth was defined as the fraction of total T cells that were SARS-CoV-2-associated. Using the MIRA data, each spike-specific TCR was mapped to the spike region that the TCR reacts to and placed in a CD4 or CD8 class. Log10-transformed breadth and depth values were compared by one-way ANOVA with Sidak's multiple comparisons tests. TCRdb's version of the immuneACCESS table is confined to in-frame rearrangements and falls short of the full clone set. An unresolved V gene accounts for under half of the shortfall where checked; the remainder is of unknown origin. The DNA was the basis for D and trimming; V, J and clone size are from that table. The sample table holds 200,000 or so clones, of which just over 85% were seen once. The ten largest clones represent roughly 7.7% of the sample.

This specimen consisted of peripheral blood, obtained on day 0 of AZD1222 vaccination. This TCR came from an adult in good health.

The nucleotides are TGTGCCAGCAGTCACCTGCAGGGGGGTAATGAGCAGTTCTTC. Its coded protein is CASSHLQGGNEQFF. The receptor chain draws on TRBV7-9 and TRBJ2-1, and TRBD1 may be the D gene, going by 7 matching bases. Taken from cysteine to phenylalanine, the CDR3 has 14 residues. Only the CDR3 portion is preserved as DNA: 42 bases, with reading frame beginning at the first base. V is clipped by 6 bases and J by 7 bases, and the sequence between their germline boundaries is 16 bases long. According to the germline V gene (reference sequence), CDR1 reads SEHNR and CDR2 reads FQNEAQ. When the CDR3 is completed using the reference TRBV7-9 and TRBJ2-1 genes on either side, the full variable domain is DTGVSQNPRHKITKRGQNVTFRCDPISEHNRLYWYRQTLGQGPEFLTYFQNEAQLEKSRLLSDRFSAERPKGSFSTLEIQRTEQGDSAMYLCASSHLQGGNEQFFGPGTRLTVL.